Listed here are 23 T cell receptor beta chains from one sample, sequenced in a study of blood T cell repertoires in COVID-19. Clones were sequenced by immunoSEQ multiplex PCR, and TCRdb holds only the in-frame ones, with some missing. There are fewer than 500,000 clones in the sample; about 90% occur only once, and roughly 0.87% lies in the top ten. Sequenced: peripheral blood. These receptors were obtained from a man younger than 30 with COVID-19, enrolled during active disease.

The rearrangement joins TRBV3-1 (or the pseudogene TRBV3-2) to TRBJ2-3; possible D gene TRBD1, 7 bases. Germline V gene sequence: CDR1 LGHDT, CDR2 YNNKEL (reference sequence). V lost 2 bases, J lost 3 bases, and 12 bases lay in between. CDR3 length equals 15 residues. CDR3 nucleotides: TGTGCCAGCAGCCAAATCAGGGGGGTAACAGATACGCAGTATTTT. Translating gives CASSQIRGVTDTQYF.

The chain is built from TRBV12-3 or TRBV12-4 and TRBJ2-2; possible D gene TRBD2, 6 bases. The CDR3 sequence is 13 residues long. The V and J ends lost 8 bases and 2 bases respectively, with 9 bases between them. CDR3: CASDSGNTGELFF. The CDR3 nucleotides read TGTGCCAGCGATAGCGGAAACACCGGGGAGCTGTTTTTT.

The chain recombines TRBV12-3 or TRBV12-4 with TRBJ2-7; 7 bases align to TRBD1. The CDR3 has 13 amino acids. V lost 4 bases, J lost 4 bases, and 4 bases stayed unmatched. The CDR3 sequence: CASSSGQPYEQYF. As DNA, the CDR3 is TGTGCCAGCAGTTCGGGACAGCCTTACGAGCAGTACTTC.

The chain is built from TRBV19 and TRBJ1-3; 12 bases align to TRBD1. V gave up 6 bases and J gave up 10 bases; unmatched junction bases: 10. In germline, CDR1 is LNHDA, CDR2 SQIVND (reference sequence). This CDR3 is built from 15 residues. The CDR3, as DNA: TGTGCCAGTAGACCGGGACAGGGGGCAGGTCGGACCATATATTTT. This translates into CASRPGQGAGRTIYF.

The chain recombines TRBV11-3 with TRBJ2-5, with 7 bases fitting TRBD1. Trimming removed 7 bases from V and 2 bases from J; junction bases left unmatched: 4. The germline gives CDR1 SGHNT, CDR2 YENEEA. The CDR3 is 13 amino acids. CDR3 loop: CASTFRGQETQYF. CDR3 DNA: TGTGCCAGCACTTTCAGGGGGCAAGAGACCCAGTACTTC.

The rearrangement joins TRBV24-1 to TRBJ2-3; 11 positions match TRBD1. This CDR3 contains 13 residues. Germline CDR1 is KGHDR and CDR2 is SFDVKD. V was pared by 10 bases and J by 5 bases, with 4 bases of the junction left unmatched. The DNA for the CDR3 is TGTGCCACAGAGGGACAGGGGGAAGATACGCAGTATTTT. It is translated as CATEGQGEDTQYF.

The CDR3 region has the DNA TGCAGCGCTGGACGTAGACAGCCTTACACTGAAGCTTTCTTT. This codes for CSAGRRQPYTEAFF. The chain carries TRBV29-1 and TRBJ1-1, with TRBD1 as a possible D gene (5 bases). The CDR3 extends over 14 amino acids. Germline assignment: CDR1 SQVTM and CDR2 ANQGSEA. V lost 7 bases to trimming and J lost 3 bases, with 18 bases between them.

The rearrangement uses TRBV3-1 (or the pseudogene TRBV3-2) and TRBJ2-7, with 9 bases identical to TRBD1. Germline V gene sequence: CDR1 LGHDT, CDR2 YNNKEL (reference sequence). Losses at the gene ends were 1 base for V and 5 bases for J; bases not matched to a gene: 9. CDR3 size: 16 residues. Here the CDR3 reads CASSQGPGTGRNEQYF. For the CDR3, the DNA is TGTGCCAGCAGCCAAGGACCCGGGACAGGGAGGAACGAGCAGTACTTC.

The gene calls are TRBV18 and TRBJ2-1, with D perhaps TRBD1 (5 bases). Germline V gene sequence: CDR1 KGHSH, CDR2 LQKENI. V dropped 2 bases and J dropped 8 bases, with 16 bases sitting between them. The CDR3 contains 15 residues. The DNA for the CDR3 is TGTGCCAGCTCACCATTCAGGGCGCGAGGCGATGAGCAGTTCTTC. This sequence encodes CASSPFRARGDEQFF.

The V call is TRBV3-1 (or the pseudogene TRBV3-2), the J call TRBJ2-1; 8 bases map to TRBD2. This CDR3 has 15 residues. With 4 bases clipped from V and 1 base from J, the junction kept 3 bases outside the gene matches. CDR1 is LGHDT, CDR2 YNNKEL, per germline (reference sequence). The CDR3 loop is CASSLSSGSYNEQFF. CDR3 DNA: TGTGCCAGCAGCCTATCTAGCGGGTCCTACAATGAGCAGTTCTTC.

The chain combines TRBV29-1 with TRBJ2-1, with 9 bases fitting TRBD1. CDR3 size: 12 residues. Germline CDR1 SQVTM, CDR2 ANQGSEA. V was clipped by 6 bases and J by 7 bases; unmatched bases: 4. Here the CDR3 DNA reads TGCAGCGTGGACAGGGGAGCGAATGAGCAGTTCTTC. It translates to CSVDRGANEQFF.

V gene TRBV25-1 combines with J gene TRBJ2-2; no reliable D call. The CDR3 has 14 residues. The V and J ends lost 2 bases and 2 bases respectively, with 6 bases between them. CDR1 and CDR2 (germline): MGHDK, SYGVNS. The CDR3 protein is CASSEISNTGELFF. CDR3 DNA sequence: TGTGCCAGCAGTGAAATAAGCAACACCGGGGAGCTGTTTTTT.

The chain employs TRBV7-9 and TRBJ2-5; no clear D. The V end lost 7 bases, the J end lost 2 bases, and 14 bases lay between the germline ends. The CDR3 covers 14 residues. CDR1 and CDR2 from the germline V gene are SEHNR and FQNEAQ (reference sequence). This CDR3 reads CASKQLTVQETQYF. The CDR3 nucleotides read TGTGCCAGCAAGCAATTAACGGTACAAGAGACCCAGTACTTC.

The table lists this clone with a count of one. This chain uses TRBV15 with TRBJ2-5, with 7 bases fitting TRBD2. Germline V gene data show CDR1 as LNHNV and CDR2 as YYDKDF (reference sequence). V dropped 5 bases and J dropped 3; count of bases not matched to a gene: 15. CDR3 size: 17 residues. The CDR3 region has the DNA TGTGCCACCAGCGAGAGACGCCGGGACTACACTAAAGAGACCCAGTACTTC. Its translation is CATSERRRDYTKETQYF.

This rearrangement joins TRBV6-4 to TRBJ2-3; 13 bases fit TRBD2. V was pared by 6 bases and J by 4 bases, with 4 bases of the junction left unmatched. Per the germline V gene, CDR1 is MRHNA and CDR2 is SNTAGT. The CDR3 is made up of 15 amino acids. The CDR3 loop reads CASSPGTSGADTQYF. CDR3 nucleotide sequence: TGTGCCAGCAGCCCTGGGACTAGCGGGGCAGATACGCAGTATTTT.

The chain has TRBV6-1 and TRBJ2-3, with D perhaps matching TRBD2 (6 bases). V shed 4 bases and J shed 1 base, with 21 bases lying between them. The CDR3 has 18 residues. Germline V gene sequence: CDR1 MNHNS, CDR2 SASEGT. The CDR3 spells CASSAGGSQARRTDTQYF. For the CDR3, the DNA is TGTGCCAGCAGTGCCGGAGGGTCCCAAGCCCGTCGCACAGATACGCAGTATTTT.

V is TRBV5-5 and J is TRBJ2-7; 14 nucleotides agree with TRBD2. The CDR3 covers 16 residues. Germline CDR1 and CDR2: SGHKS and YYEKEE (reference sequence). Unmatched junction bases numbered 4, after V lost 2 bases and J lost 3 bases. CDR3 in DNA: TGTGCCAGCAGCTTAGGACTAGCGGGAGGTCTCTACGAGCAGTACTTC. It codes for CASSLGLAGGLYEQYF.

V is TRBV6-5 and J is TRBJ2-7, with D possibly TRBD2 on 5 matching bases. Germline V gives CDR1 MNHEY, CDR2 SVGAGI. V was clipped by 0 bases and J by 3 bases, with 12 bases between them. This CDR3 contains 15 residues. The CDR3: CASSYSVGRSYEQYF. CDR3 DNA sequence: TGTGCCAGCAGTTACTCTGTAGGGAGAAGCTACGAGCAGTACTTC.

This chain uses TRBV7-6 with TRBJ1-4; the match to TRBD1 covers 9 bases. V was pared by 5 bases and J by 5 bases, with 9 bases of the junction left unmatched. This CDR3 has 16 residues. Germline V gene sequence: CDR1 SGHVS, CDR2 FNYEAQ. The CDR3: CASSLNPGQGNEKLFF. The CDR3 region has the DNA TGTGCCAGCAGCCTAAATCCGGGACAGGGAAATGAAAAACTGTTTTTT.

The chain employs TRBV27 and TRBJ2-7; 9 bases map to TRBD1. The CDR3 extends over 15 amino acids. The germline V gene has CDR1 MNHEY and CDR2 SMNVEV (reference sequence). J gave up 6 bases and V 7 bases, and 13 bases lay outside the gene matches. CDR3 sequence (DNA): TGTGCCAGCAAGGGGGGACAGGGACAGGGCGCCGAGCAGTACTTC. Its protein product is CASKGGQGQGAEQYF.

This clone came up a few times. The chain employs TRBV7-6 and TRBJ1-4; TRBD1 matches at 8 bases. The CDR3 length is 15 residues. Looked up from germline, CDR1 is SGHVS and CDR2 is FNYEAQ. V lost 5 bases to trimming and J lost 4 bases; unmatched junction nucleotides: 6. The CDR3 bases are TGTGCCAGCAGCCCGACAGGGGCCCTTAATGAAAAACTGTTTTTT. Amino acids: CASSPTGALNEKLFF. The entire variable domain, with the rest obtained from reference TRBV7-6 and TRBJ1-4, is as follows: GAGVSQSPRYKVTKRGQDVALRCDPISGHVSLYWYRQALGQGPEFLTYFNYEAQQDKSGLPNDRFSAERPEGSISTLTIQRTEQRDSAMYRCASSPTGALNEKLFFGSGTQLSVL.

V is TRBV6-5 and J is TRBJ1-5; 7 positions agree with TRBD1. Trimming cost V 7 bases and J 2 bases; bases outside gene matches: 5. The CDR3 runs 14 residues. In germline, CDR1 is MNHEY, CDR2 SVGAGI. The CDR3 protein is CASILTGGNQPQHF. The CDR3 DNA sequence: TGTGCCAGCATCCTTACAGGGGGCAATCAGCCCCAGCATTTT.

The rearrangement joins TRBV6-1 to TRBJ1-5; 7 positions match TRBD1. The trim removed 2 bases at V and 5 bases at J, leaving 6 bases unmatched. The CDR3 is made up of 15 amino acids. Germline V gene sequence: CDR1 MNHNS, CDR2 SASEGT. The CDR3 bases are TGTGCCAGCAGTGAACTCTGGGACAGCTATCAGCCCCAGCATTTT. It is translated as CASSELWDSYQPQHF.